These 24 T cell receptor beta chains came from one sample sequenced in a study of cytomegalovirus exposure and HLA in healthy donors. PCR used 60 Vbeta primers and 13 Jbeta primers. TCRdb's copy holds only in-frame clones and misses some; the assay was immunoSEQ multiplex PCR. The sample holds 100,000 to 120,000 clones, over 70% seen once. The material sequenced was PBMCs. These receptor sequences come from a man in his thirties or forties in good health and CMV-seronegative.

The J gene is TRBJ2-5, the V gene TRBV25-1, with TRBD2 as a possible D gene (5 bases). V was shortened by 4 bases and J by 1 base, with 16 bases between the two germline ends. This CDR3 contains 16 residues. Germline CDR1 reads MGHDK; CDR2 reads SYGVNS. The CDR3 coding sequence is TGTGCCAGCAGTGCTATGAGGGCCCCCATCCAAGAGACCCAGTACTTC. Its protein is CASSAMRAPIQETQYF. The variable domain in full, completed from reference TRBV25-1 and TRBJ2-5, reads EADIYQTPRYLVIGTGKKITLECSQTMGHDKMYWYQQDPGMELHLIHYSYGVNSTEKGDLSSESTVSRIRTEHFPLTLESARPSHTSQYLCASSAMRAPIQETQYFGPGTRLLVL.

The chain uses TRBV12-5 and TRBJ2-3; the match to TRBD1 covers 8 bases. This CDR3 has 15 amino acids. V shed 6 bases, J shed 1 base, and the junction held 6 bases outside the gene matches. Germline V CDR1 and CDR2: LGHNT, FRNRAP. The chain's CDR3 is CASGPGQGGTDTQYF. The CDR3 DNA follows: TGTGCTAGTGGCCCAGGACAGGGAGGCACAGATACGCAGTATTTT.

This rearrangement joins TRBV15 to TRBJ2-7; D might be TRBD2 (5 bases). V lost 0 bases and J 2 bases, leaving 14 bases between the germline ends. CDR3 length: 16 residues. CDR1 and CDR2 from the germline V gene are LNHNV and YYDKDF (reference sequence). The CDR3: CATSRDPLGQTYEQYF. The CDR3 DNA is TGTGCCACCAGCAGAGATCCACTAGGGCAAACCTACGAGCAGTACTTC.

The V and J genes are TRBV10-3 and TRBJ1-1; 10 bases are a match to TRBD1. J lost 1 base, V lost 7 bases, and 3 bases had no gene match. This CDR3 has 14 residues. From germline, CDR1 is ENHRY and CDR2 SYGVKD. CDR3 amino acids: CAITRTGGNTEAFF. The CDR3 bases are TGTGCCATCACCAGGACAGGGGGGAACACTGAAGCTTTCTTT.

The rearrangement joins TRBV30 to TRBJ2-5; no definite D call. The CDR3 has 14 amino acids. V was cut by 7 bases and J by 2 bases, with 17 bases left in between. Germline loops: CDR1 GTSNPN, CDR2 SVGIG (reference sequence). The CDR3 DNA is TGTGCCTTCTCCCCGGCGGCAGTTCAAGAGACCCAGTACTTC. Translating it yields CAFSPAAVQETQYF.

This chain connects TRBV7-2 to TRBJ2-1, with D possibly matching TRBD2 (6 bases). Trimming stripped 1 base from V and 0 bases from J, with 7 bases between. This CDR3 is built from 15 residues. The germline gives CDR1 SGHTA, CDR2 FQGNSA. CDR3 DNA: TGTGCCAGCAGCTTAGACGGGAGCTCCTACAATGAGCAGTTCTTC. Protein product: CASSLDGSSYNEQFF.

This rearrangement joins TRBV18 to TRBJ1-2; 7 bases align to TRBD1. Germline V CDR1 and CDR2: KGHSH, LQKENI. The CDR3 covers 13 residues. The ends lost 1 base at V and 4 bases at J; junction bases unmatched: 0. CDR3: CASSPQGAYGYTF. The CDR3 DNA follows: TGTGCCAGCTCACCACAGGGGGCCTATGGCTACACCTTC.

This clone was detected only once. The CDR3 DNA reads as TGTGCCAGCAGTTCCCCCCTAGCGGGAGCCTACGAGCAGTACTTC. Translating gives CASSSPLAGAYEQYF. The rearrangement uses TRBV27 and TRBJ2-7; 10 positions match TRBD2. Trimming removed 4 bases from V and 2 bases from J; junction bases left unmatched: 5. The CDR3 spans 15 residues. CDR1 is MNHEY and CDR2 is SMNVEV in the germline V gene (reference sequence).

The V call is TRBV19, the J call TRBJ1-2, with D possibly TRBD1 on 6 matching bases. CDR1 and CDR2 from the germline V gene are LNHDA and SQIVND (reference sequence). The CDR3 has 16 residues. Between the trimmed V and J ends, which lost 7 bases and 0 bases, there was a span of 18 bases. CDR3 in DNA: TGTGCCAGTATCGAACAGGGATCCCCAGCTAACTATGGCTACACCTTC. Encoded protein: CASIEQGSPANYGYTF.

The chain links TRBV30 to TRBJ1-1; 7 bases are shared with TRBD1. Per the germline V gene, CDR1 is GTSNPN and CDR2 is SVGIG (reference sequence). This CDR3 region has 12 residues. With 5 bases clipped from V and 8 bases from J, the junction kept 8 bases outside the gene matches. DNA for the CDR3: TGTGCCTGGGAAGGAGGGGGCATGGAAGCTTTCTTT. It specifies CAWEGGGMEAFF. The variable domain in full, completed from reference TRBV30 and TRBJ1-1, reads SQTIHQWPATLVQPVGSPLSLECTVEGTSNPNLYWYRQAAGRGLQLLFYSVGIGQISSEVPQNLSASRPQDRQFILSSKKLLLSDSGFYLCAWEGGGMEAFFGQGTRLTVV.

This chain links TRBV27 with TRBJ2-7; 8 bases are a match to TRBD1. Germline V gene data show CDR1 as MNHEY and CDR2 as SMNVEV (reference sequence). Unmatched junction bases numbered 7, after V lost 4 bases and J lost 2 bases. The CDR3 is 15 amino acids. This CDR3 is CASSSSSTGAYEQYF. CDR3 DNA: TGTGCCAGCAGTTCATCCTCGACAGGGGCCTACGAGCAGTACTTC.

In its sample, this clone was seen a few times. The gene calls are TRBV4-1 and TRBJ2-1; 15 positions agree with TRBD2. Germline-derived CDR1 and CDR2 are MGHRA and YSYEKL. The ends lost 0 bases at V and 7 bases at J; junction bases unmatched: 1. This CDR3 spans 16 amino acids. The CDR3 nucleotides read TGCGCCAGCAGCCAAGATGGGACTAGCGGGGGGAATGAGCAGTTCTTC. As protein: CASSQDGTSGGNEQFF.

DNA for the CDR3: TGTGCCAGCAGCAAATGTACAGGGAAACCCTATCTCTACGAGCAGTACTTC. Translation: CASSKCTGKPYLYEQYF. The V and J genes are TRBV21-1 and TRBJ2-7; TRBD1, as called in the table, went unchecked against the DNA. TRBV21-1 is assigned pseudogene status. There are 17 residues in the CDR3.

V usage is TRBV13 and J usage is TRBJ2-7; D is perhaps TRBD2 (5 bases). Per germline, CDR1 PRHDT and CDR2 FYEKMQ (reference sequence). The CDR3 totals 12 residues. Trimming shortened V by 5 bases and J by 6 bases, and 11 bases separated the two germline ends. CDR3 protein: CASSPSRGEQYF. The CDR3 bases are TGTGCCAGCAGCCCGTCCCGGGGCGAGCAGTACTTC.

The rearrangement links TRBV5-6 to TRBJ2-1; 7 bases map to TRBD1. After removal of 5 bases from V and 6 bases from J, the junction contained 11 bases not matched to a gene. CDR1 and CDR2 from the germline V gene are SGHDT and YYEEEE. This CDR3 spans 15 amino acids. In DNA form, the CDR3 reads TGTGCCAGCAGTCCGACAGGGCGTACGGGCAATGAGCAGTTCTTC. This translates into CASSPTGRTGNEQFF.

This clone was seen a few times. This chain links TRBV11-2 with TRBJ2-7; 12 positions match TRBD2. The germline V gene has CDR1 SGHAT and CDR2 FQNNGV. This CDR3 region has 18 residues. Trimming removed 4 bases from V and 3 bases from J; junction bases left unmatched: 13. The CDR3 nucleotides read TGTGCCAGCAGCTCCCTAGCGGGAGGGCCTATGGATATCTACGAGCAGTACTTC. It encodes CASSSLAGGPMDIYEQYF.

The J gene is TRBJ1-6, the V gene TRBV6-4, with D unclear. The CDR3 contains 18 residues. The V and J ends lost 4 bases and 0 bases respectively, with 16 bases between them. Germline assignment: CDR1 MRHNA and CDR2 SNTAGT. Here the CDR3 reads CASSGESYPSSYNSPLHF. In DNA form, the CDR3 reads TGTGCCAGCAGTGGTGAAAGTTACCCGAGCTCCTATAATTCACCCCTCCACTTT.

The chain uses TRBV10-3 and TRBJ1-3, with 7 bases that match TRBD1. The length of the CDR3 is 17 residues. Germline lookup yields CDR1 ENHRY and CDR2 SYGVKD. With 0 bases clipped from V and 2 bases from J, the junction kept 7 bases outside the gene matches. CDR3 amino acids: CAISESVETGPGNTIYF. CDR3 sequence (DNA): TGTGCCATCAGTGAGTCCGTTGAGACAGGGCCTGGAAACACCATATATTTT.

This chain uses TRBV5-4 with TRBJ2-1; possible D gene TRBD2, 6 bases. Trimming took off 0 bases at V and 3 bases at J, with 10 bases between the two ends. The CDR3 loop spans 15 amino acids. The germline V gene has CDR1 SGHNT and CDR2 YYREEE (reference sequence). Here the CDR3 DNA reads TGTGCCAGCAGCTTGGAACCGGGGGACTACAATGAGCAGTTCTTC. Protein product: CASSLEPGDYNEQFF. Full variable domain (rest looked up from reference TRBV5-4 and TRBJ2-1): ETGVTQSPTHLIKTRGQQVTLRCSSQSGHNTVSWYQQALGQGPQFIFQYYREEENGRGNFPPRFSGLQFPNYSSELNVNALELDDSALYLCASSLEPGDYNEQFFGPGTRLTVL.

The gene calls are TRBV7-2 and TRBJ1-6, with D possibly matching TRBD1 (6 bases). V was clipped by 1 base and J by 6 bases, with 13 bases between them. This CDR3 region has 16 residues. From germline, CDR1 is SGHTA and CDR2 FQGNSA. CDR3 sequence: CASSLDRVGTNSPLHF. The CDR3 DNA follows: TGTGCCAGCAGCTTAGACAGGGTCGGGACTAATTCACCCCTCCACTTT.

The gene calls are TRBV10-3 and TRBJ2-7, with D maybe TRBD1 (5 bases). The V end was cut by 2 bases, the J end by 2 bases, with 10 bases between. In germline, CDR1 is ENHRY, CDR2 SYGVKD. The CDR3 has 14 residues. CDR3 nucleotide sequence: TGTGCCATCAGTGAGACCAGGGCGACCTACGAGCAGTACTTC. Translation gives CAISETRATYEQYF.

The chain is built from TRBV10-3 and TRBJ2-7; D uncertain. The germline gives CDR1 ENHRY, CDR2 SYGVKD. There are 13 residues in the CDR3. The ends were cut back, 3 bases at V and 0 bases at J, with 6 bases in the middle. CDR3 loop: CAISEVSSYEQYF. The DNA for the CDR3 is TGTGCCATCAGTGAAGTCAGCTCCTACGAGCAGTACTTC.

This chain uses TRBV14 with TRBJ1-4; D possibly corresponds to TRBD1 (6 bases). The V gene lost 3 bases and the J gene lost 2 bases, with 16 bases spanning the gap. The CDR3 has 17 amino acids. The germline V gene encodes CDR1 SGHDN and CDR2 FVKESK. CDR3 DNA sequence: TGTGCCAGCAGCCAGAGAAGACAGGCGGGCACTAATGAAAAACTGTTTTTT. This codes for CASSQRRQAGTNEKLFF.

CDR3 residues: CASSLAGPGDTQYF. The CDR3, as DNA: TGTGCCAGCAGCTTGGCTGGTCCGGGAGATACGCAGTATTTT. The chain carries TRBV7-2 and TRBJ2-3; D not resolved. V lost 3 bases and J lost 5, with 12 bases in between. This CDR3 is 14 amino acids long. CDR1 is SGHTA and CDR2 is FQGNSA in the germline V gene. The variable domain in full, with the rest retrieved from reference TRBV7-2 and TRBJ2-3, is GAGVSQSPSNKVTEKGKDVELRCDPISGHTALYWYRQSLGQGLEFLIYFQGNSAPDKSGLPSDRFSAERTGGSVSTLTIQRTQQEDSAVYLCASSLAGPGDTQYFGPGTRLTVL.